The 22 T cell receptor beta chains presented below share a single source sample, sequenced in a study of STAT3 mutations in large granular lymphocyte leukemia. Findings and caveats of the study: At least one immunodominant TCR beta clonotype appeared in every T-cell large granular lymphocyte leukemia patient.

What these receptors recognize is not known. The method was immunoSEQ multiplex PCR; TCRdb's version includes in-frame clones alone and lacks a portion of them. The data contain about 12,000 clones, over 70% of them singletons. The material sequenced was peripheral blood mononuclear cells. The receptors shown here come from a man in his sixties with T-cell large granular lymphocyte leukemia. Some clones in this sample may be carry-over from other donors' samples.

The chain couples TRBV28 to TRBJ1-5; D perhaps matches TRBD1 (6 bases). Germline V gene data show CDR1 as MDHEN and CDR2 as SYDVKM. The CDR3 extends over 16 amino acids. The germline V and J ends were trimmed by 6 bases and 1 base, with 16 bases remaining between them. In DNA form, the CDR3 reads TGTGCCAGCAGCCCTCCGGGGGCGGGAAGCAATCAGCCCCAGCATTTT. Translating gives CASSPPGAGSNQPQHF.

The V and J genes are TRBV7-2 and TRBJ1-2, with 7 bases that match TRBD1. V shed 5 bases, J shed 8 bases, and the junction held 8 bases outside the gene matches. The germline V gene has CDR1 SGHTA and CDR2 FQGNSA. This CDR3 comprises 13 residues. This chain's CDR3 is CASSADRVGGYTF. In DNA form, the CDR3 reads TGTGCCAGCAGCGCCGACAGGGTAGGCGGCTACACCTTC.

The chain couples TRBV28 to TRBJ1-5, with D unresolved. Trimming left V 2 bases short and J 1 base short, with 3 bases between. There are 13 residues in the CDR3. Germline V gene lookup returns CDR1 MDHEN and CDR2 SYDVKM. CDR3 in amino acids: CASSLQSNQPQHF. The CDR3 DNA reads TGTGCCAGCAGTTTACAGAGCAATCAGCCCCAGCATTTT.

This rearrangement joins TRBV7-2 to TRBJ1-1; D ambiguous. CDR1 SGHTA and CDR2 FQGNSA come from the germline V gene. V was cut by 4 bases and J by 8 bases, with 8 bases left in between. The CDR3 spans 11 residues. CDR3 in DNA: TGTGCCAGCAGCTCGAGAGCAGAAGCTTTCTTT. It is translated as CASSSRAEAFF.

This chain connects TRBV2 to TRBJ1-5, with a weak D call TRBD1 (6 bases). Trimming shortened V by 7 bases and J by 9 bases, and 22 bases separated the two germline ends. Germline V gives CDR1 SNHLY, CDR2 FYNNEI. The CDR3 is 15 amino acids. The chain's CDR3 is CASTLGGQASLPQHF. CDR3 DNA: TGTGCCAGCACCCTAGGGGGTCAGGCCAGTTTGCCCCAGCATTTT.

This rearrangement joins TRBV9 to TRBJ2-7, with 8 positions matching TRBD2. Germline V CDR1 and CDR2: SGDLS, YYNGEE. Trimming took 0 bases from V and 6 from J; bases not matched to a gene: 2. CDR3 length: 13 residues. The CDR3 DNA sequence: TGTGCCAGCAGCGTAGAAGGGACTAGCGAGCAGTACTTC. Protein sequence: CASSVEGTSEQYF.

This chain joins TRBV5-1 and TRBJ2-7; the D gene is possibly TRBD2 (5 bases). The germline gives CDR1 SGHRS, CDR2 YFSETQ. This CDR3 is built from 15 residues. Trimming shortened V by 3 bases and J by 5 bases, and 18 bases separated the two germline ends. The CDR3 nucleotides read TGCGCCAGCAGCTCGTCGACCCCGGGGATCGACGAGCAGTACTTC. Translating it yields CASSSSTPGIDEQYF.

The CDR3 DNA follows: TGTGCCAGCAGCCTCGGGACCAGTCTGGGCCCAGATACGCAGTATTTT. Residues: CASSLGTSLGPDTQYF. V gene TRBV7-8 combines with J gene TRBJ2-3, with D possibly being TRBD1 or TRBD2 (5 bases each). This CDR3 has 16 residues. Trimming removed 5 bases from V and 4 bases from J, with 19 bases in between. Germline V gene data show CDR1 as SGHVS and CDR2 as FQNEAQ.

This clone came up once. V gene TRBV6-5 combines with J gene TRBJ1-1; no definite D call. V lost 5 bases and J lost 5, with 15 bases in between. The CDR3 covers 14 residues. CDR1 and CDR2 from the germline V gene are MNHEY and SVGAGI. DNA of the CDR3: TGTGCCAGCAGTCCCCGACATCTGACTACTGAAGCTTTCTTT. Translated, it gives CASSPRHLTTEAFF.

CDR3 sequence (DNA): TGTGCCAGCAGTTTCGGGACCGGAGCCTACGAGCAGTACTTC. Its translation: CASSFGTGAYEQYF. The V call is TRBV6-6, the J call TRBJ2-7; TRBD1 or TRBD2 may be the D gene (5 bases each). This CDR3 has 14 residues. Germline V gene lookup returns CDR1 MNHNY and CDR2 SVGAGI (reference sequence). The V end was cut by 4 bases, the J end by 2 bases, with 12 bases between.

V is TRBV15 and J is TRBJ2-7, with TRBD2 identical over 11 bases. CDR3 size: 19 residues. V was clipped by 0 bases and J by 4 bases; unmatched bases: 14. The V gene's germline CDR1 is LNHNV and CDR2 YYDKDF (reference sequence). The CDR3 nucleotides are TGTGCCACCAGCAGAGATGTTGATTATTGGGCTAGCGGGAGGTACGAGCAGTACTTC. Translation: CATSRDVDYWASGRYEQYF.

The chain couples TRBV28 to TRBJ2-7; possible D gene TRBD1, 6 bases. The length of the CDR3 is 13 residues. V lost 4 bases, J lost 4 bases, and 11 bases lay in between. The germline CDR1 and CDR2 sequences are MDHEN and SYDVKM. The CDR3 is CASSSSGVYEQYF. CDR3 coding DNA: TGTGCCAGCAGTTCATCAGGGGTTTACGAGCAGTACTTC.

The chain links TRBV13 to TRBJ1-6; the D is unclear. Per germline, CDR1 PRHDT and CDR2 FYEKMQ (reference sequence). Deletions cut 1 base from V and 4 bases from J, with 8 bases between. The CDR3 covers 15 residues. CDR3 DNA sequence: TGTGCCAGCAGCTTAGCGGGCCAGTATAATTCACCCCTCCACTTT. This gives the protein CASSLAGQYNSPLHF.

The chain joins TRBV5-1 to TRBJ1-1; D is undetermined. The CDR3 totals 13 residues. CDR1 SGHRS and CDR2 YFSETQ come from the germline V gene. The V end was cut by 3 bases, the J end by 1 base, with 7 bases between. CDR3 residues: CASSSDPNTEAFF. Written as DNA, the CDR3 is TGCGCCAGCAGCTCGGATCCGAACACTGAAGCTTTCTTT.

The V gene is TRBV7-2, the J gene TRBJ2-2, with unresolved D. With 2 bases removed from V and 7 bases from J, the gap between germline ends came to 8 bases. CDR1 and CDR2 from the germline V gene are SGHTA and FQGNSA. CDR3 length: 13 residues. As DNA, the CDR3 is TGTGCCAGCAGCTTAAACTGGGGCGGGGAGCTGTTTTTT. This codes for CASSLNWGGELFF.

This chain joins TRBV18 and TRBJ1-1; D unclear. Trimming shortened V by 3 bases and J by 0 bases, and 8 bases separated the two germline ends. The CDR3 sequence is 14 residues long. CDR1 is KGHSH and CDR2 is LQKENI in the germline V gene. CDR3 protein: CASSPRVMNTEAFF. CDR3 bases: TGTGCCAGCTCACCTAGGGTTATGAACACTGAAGCTTTCTTT.

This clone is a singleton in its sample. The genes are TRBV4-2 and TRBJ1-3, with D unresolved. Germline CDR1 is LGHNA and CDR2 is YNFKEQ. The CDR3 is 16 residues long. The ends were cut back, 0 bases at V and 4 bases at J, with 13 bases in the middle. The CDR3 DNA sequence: TGTGCCAGCAGCCAAGATGAGCGAAGTACAGGAAACACCATATATTTT. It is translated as CASSQDERSTGNTIYF.

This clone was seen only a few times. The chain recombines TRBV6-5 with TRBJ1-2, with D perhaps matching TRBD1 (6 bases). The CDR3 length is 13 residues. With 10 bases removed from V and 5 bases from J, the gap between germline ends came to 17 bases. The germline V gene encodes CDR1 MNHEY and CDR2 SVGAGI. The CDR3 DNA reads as TGTGCCATTCGGAGGGAGGGGACATATGGCTACACCTTC. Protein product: CAIRREGTYGYTF.

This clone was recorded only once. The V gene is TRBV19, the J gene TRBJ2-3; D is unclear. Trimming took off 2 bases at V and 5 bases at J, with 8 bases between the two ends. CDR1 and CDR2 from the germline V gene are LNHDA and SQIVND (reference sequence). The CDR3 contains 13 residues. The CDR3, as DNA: TGTGCCAGTAGTATAACAGCAGTAGATACGCAGTATTTT. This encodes CASSITAVDTQYF.

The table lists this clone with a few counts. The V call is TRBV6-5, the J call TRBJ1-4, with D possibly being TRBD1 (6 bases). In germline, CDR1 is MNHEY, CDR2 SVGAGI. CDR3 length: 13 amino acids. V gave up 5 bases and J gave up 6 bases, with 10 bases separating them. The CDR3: CASSTTGDEKLFF. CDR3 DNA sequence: TGTGCCAGCAGTACGACAGGAGATGAAAAACTGTTTTTT.

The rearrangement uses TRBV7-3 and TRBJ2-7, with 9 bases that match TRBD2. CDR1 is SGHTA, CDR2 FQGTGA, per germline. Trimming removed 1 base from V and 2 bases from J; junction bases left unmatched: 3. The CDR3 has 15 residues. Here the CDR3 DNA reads TGTGCCAGCAGCTTAAGCGGGAGGGCCCCCTACGAGCAGTACTTC. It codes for CASSLSGRAPYEQYF.

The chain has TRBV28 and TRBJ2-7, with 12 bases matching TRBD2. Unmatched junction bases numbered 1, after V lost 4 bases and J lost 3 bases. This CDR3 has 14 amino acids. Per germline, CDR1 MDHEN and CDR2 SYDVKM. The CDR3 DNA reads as TGTGCCAGCAGTTGGACTAGCGGGAACTACGAGCAGTACTTC. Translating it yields CASSWTSGNYEQYF.